This T cell receptor (beta chain) was recovered during a study of blood T cell repertoires in COVID-19. For the study at large: Spain, Italy and the United States supplied samples that represented acute and convalescent COVID-19.

In the original processing: Amplification from reference gene primers served as the basis for estimated nucleated cell counts. Profiling relied on immunoSEQ multiplex PCR, and the TCRdb table lists in-frame clones only, not all of them. D and trimming come from the DNA, and the V and J calls and clone size come from that table. Of 15,000 or so clones in the sample, 80% to 90% were seen once. CDR3 length: 14 residues. J was trimmed by 6 bases and V by 4 bases; bases with no gene match: 4. Germline V gene lookup returns CDR1 LGHDT and CDR2 YNNKEL (reference sequence). This TCR was recovered from a human donor in a cohort sampled during active COVID-19. V and J are TRBV3-1 (or the pseudogene TRBV3-2) and TRBJ1-5; the match to TRBD1 covers 9 bases. Material: peripheral blood. As DNA, the CDR3 is TGTGCCAGCAGCCGGACAGGGGAGGGTCAGCCCCAGCATTTT. Translating gives CASSRTGEGQPQHF.